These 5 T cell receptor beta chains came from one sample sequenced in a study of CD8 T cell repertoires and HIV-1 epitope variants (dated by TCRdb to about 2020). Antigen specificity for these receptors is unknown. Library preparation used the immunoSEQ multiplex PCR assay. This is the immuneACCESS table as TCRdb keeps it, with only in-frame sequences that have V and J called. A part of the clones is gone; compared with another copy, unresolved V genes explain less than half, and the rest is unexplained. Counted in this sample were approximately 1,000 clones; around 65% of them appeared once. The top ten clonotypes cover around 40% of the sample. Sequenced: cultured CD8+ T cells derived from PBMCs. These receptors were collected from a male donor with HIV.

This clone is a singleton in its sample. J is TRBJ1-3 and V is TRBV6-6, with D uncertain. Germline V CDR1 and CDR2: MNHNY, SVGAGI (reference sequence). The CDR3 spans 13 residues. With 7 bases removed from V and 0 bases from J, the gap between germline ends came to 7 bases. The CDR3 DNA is TGTGCCAGCAACCCAGTCTCTGGAAACACCATATATTTT. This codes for CASNPVSGNTIYF.

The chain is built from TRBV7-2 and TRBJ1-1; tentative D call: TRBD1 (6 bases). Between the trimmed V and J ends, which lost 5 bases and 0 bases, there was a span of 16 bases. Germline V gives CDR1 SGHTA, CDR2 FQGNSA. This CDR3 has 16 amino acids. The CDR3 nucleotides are TGTGCCAGCAGCCCGTGGGGGGCTGGGATGAACACTGAAGCTTTCTTT. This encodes CASSPWGAGMNTEAFF.

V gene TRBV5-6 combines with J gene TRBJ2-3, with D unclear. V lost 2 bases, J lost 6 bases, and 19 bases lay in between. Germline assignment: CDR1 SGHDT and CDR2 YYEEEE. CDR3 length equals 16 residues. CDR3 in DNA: TGTGCCAGCAGCTTACTGGACCGCTCTCCCCGGGATACGCAGTATTTT. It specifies CASSLLDRSPRDTQYF.

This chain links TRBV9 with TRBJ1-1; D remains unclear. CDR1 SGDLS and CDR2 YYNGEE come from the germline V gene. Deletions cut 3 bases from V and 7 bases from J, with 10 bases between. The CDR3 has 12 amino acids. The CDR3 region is CASSAAEGEAFF. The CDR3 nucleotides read TGTGCCAGCAGCGCCGCCGAGGGTGAAGCTTTCTTT.

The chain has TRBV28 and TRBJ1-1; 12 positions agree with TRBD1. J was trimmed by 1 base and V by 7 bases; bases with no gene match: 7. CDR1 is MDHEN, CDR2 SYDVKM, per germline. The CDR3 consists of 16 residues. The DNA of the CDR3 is TGTGCCAGCATTAGGCCGGGACAGGGGGCGAACACTGAAGCTTTCTTT. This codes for CASIRPGQGANTEAFF.